This TCR beta chain was obtained from a study of T cell responses to AZD1222 COVID-19 vaccine. The study's findings and limits: Baseline seropositivity occurred in only a handful of AZD1222 recipients. Donors in the cohort were predominantly white British and more often female, and clonal diversity was possibly underestimated.

The assay was immunoSEQ multiplex PCR, and TCRdb's table has in-frame clones only and misses some. The sample has roughly 140,000 clones, over 90% seen once. V trimming: 10 bases; J trimming: 6 bases; junction bases outside the gene matches: 24. Germline loops: CDR1 SGHTS, CDR2 YDEGEE. The CDR3 is 18 amino acids. As concerns this clone: As yet, its antigen is unknown.

J is TRBJ2-3 and V is TRBV5-8; TRBD2 matches at 9 bases. This material consisted of peripheral blood, taken 28 days after the second AZD1222 dose. The source is an adult who received the AZD1222 COVID-19 vaccine. The CDR3 nucleotides read TGTGCCCGCCGCTGGGGGGCCTCGGGGCGCGGGGGGGCGGATACGCAGTATTTT. Its translation is CARRWGASGRGGADTQYF.